These 5 T cell receptor beta chains came from one sample sequenced in a study of read filtering for tumor transcriptome and immune sequencing. From about 400 ng of RNA, a library with molecular barcoded alpha/delta and beta/gamma adaptors was made. MiXCR, applied by TCRdb to the reads, yields one record per CDR3 protein. This sample carries about 46,000 distinct CDR3 sequences, 20% of them seen once, and the ten largest clones take 30% to 45%. Specimen: a population of CD138-negative cells sorted from bone marrow. Every receptor here comes from a donor aged 40 or over with multiple myeloma.

Comments on this clonotype: The CDR3 end shows no conserved phenylalanine or tryptophan, and so a read error is likely. The CDR3 spells CASRNTGTETSGQYY. The DNA of the CDR3 is TGTGCCAGCAGAAATACCGGGACAGAGACCTCGGGGCAGTACTAC. The chain uses TRBV5-5 and TRBJ2-7; TRBD1 aligns across 7 bases. The CDR3 runs to 15 residues. In germline, CDR1 is SGHKS, CDR2 YYEKEE (reference sequence). The V segment lost 5 bases and the J segment 9 bases; nucleotides outside the gene matches: 17.

This clonotype showed up just a few times. The chain has TRBV7-9 and TRBJ2-2; TRBD1 agrees at 7 bases. Trimming cost V 5 bases and J 1 base; bases outside gene matches: 4. This CDR3 has 15 residues. Germline CDR1 SEHNR, CDR2 FQNEAQ (reference sequence). The CDR3 nucleotides are TGTGCCAGCAGCCATGGGACAGTGAACACCGGGGAGCTGTTTTTT. Its translation: CASSHGTVNTGELFF.

This clonotype was found many times. This chain joins TRBV10-2 and TRBJ2-1; D possibly uses TRBD1 or TRBD2 (6 bases each). The CDR3 spans 18 residues. Trimming took off 0 bases at V and 2 bases at J, with 17 bases between the two ends. Germline V lookup: CDR1 WSHSY, CDR2 SAAADI. In nucleotides, the CDR3 is TGCGCCAGCAGTGAGTCGAGGGGAGGAAGGGGGACCTACAATGAGCAGTTCTTC. Amino acid sequence: CASSESRGGRGTYNEQFF.

This clonotype has just a few counts. V is TRBV7-6 and J is TRBJ1-1, with 8 positions matching TRBD1. Trimming cost V 2 bases and J 3 bases; bases outside gene matches: 5. The CDR3 runs 15 residues. The germline CDR1 and CDR2 sequences are SGHVS and FNYEAQ. The CDR3: CASSLTQGAHTEAFF. The CDR3 coding sequence is TGTGCCAGCAGCTTAACCCAGGGGGCGCACACTGAAGCTTTCTTT.

This clonotype was recorded at least ten times. The rearrangement uses TRBV11-2 and TRBJ2-1; D assignment may be TRBD1 or TRBD2 (5 bases each). The CDR3 spans 14 residues. Germline assignment: CDR1 SGHAT and CDR2 FQNNGV. V was clipped by 3 bases and J by 2 bases, with 8 bases between them. CDR3 nucleotide sequence: TGTGCCAGCAGCTTGACGGGACCCTACAATGAGCAGTTCTTC. Its protein product is CASSLTGPYNEQFF.